These 14 T cell receptor beta chains were all obtained from the same sample, sequenced in a study of T cell repertoires in cytomegalovirus infection. TCRdb fed the reads into MiXCR, producing one record per CDR3 protein. Of 650,000 to 900,000 distinct CDR3 sequences in the sample, 25% to 30% were seen once. What these receptors recognize is not known. The sample here was cultured CD8+ T cells from PBMCs, taken from culture after CMV antigen stimulation. These TCRs come from a human donor in good health (CMV status not recorded). Some clones in this sample may be carry-over from other donors' samples.

This clonotype has just a few counts. V and J are TRBV7-9 and TRBJ2-1; the D gene is possibly TRBD1 (6 bases). The germline V and J ends were trimmed by 2 bases and 2 bases, with 13 bases remaining between them. The CDR3 covers 16 residues. CDR1 SEHNR and CDR2 FQNEAQ come from the germline V gene (reference sequence). The chain's CDR3 is CASSLRGGPAYNEQFF. CDR3 bases: TGTGCCAGCAGCTTACGAGGGGGTCCAGCCTACAATGAGCAGTTCTTC.

This clonotype was seen more than once but under ten times. The chain has TRBV14 and TRBJ2-2, with 8 bases that match TRBD1. Germline CDR1 SGHDN, CDR2 FVKESK. This CDR3 spans 15 amino acids. Unmatched junction bases numbered 2, after V lost 4 bases and J lost 1 base. CDR3 sequence: CASSPGGQNTGELFF. CDR3 DNA sequence: TGTGCCAGCAGCCCAGGGGGCCAGAACACCGGGGAGCTGTTTTTT.

This clonotype was seen a handful of times. This chain uses TRBV19 with TRBJ1-2, with unresolved D. This CDR3 contains 14 residues. Germline CDR1 and CDR2: LNHDA and SQIVND (reference sequence). V was cut by 1 base and J by 4 bases, with 10 bases left in between. The CDR3 DNA reads TGTGCCAGTAGTATAGTAAGCTCTGCCTATGGCTACACCTTC. Encoded protein: CASSIVSSAYGYTF. The full variable domain, completed using reference TRBV19 and TRBJ1-2, is DGGITQSPKYLFRKEGQNVTLSCEQNLNHDAMYWYRQDPGQGLRLIYYSQIVNDFQKGDIAEGYSVSREKKESFPLTVTSAQKNPTAFYLCASSIVSSAYGYTFGSGTRLTVV.

CDR3 loop: CASSSGQGAKRSTDTQYF. The DNA for the CDR3 is TGTGCCAGCAGCTCCGGACAGGGGGCTAAACGCAGCACAGATACGCAGTATTTT. The chain employs TRBV7-9 and TRBJ2-3, with 11 bases fitting TRBD1. The germline CDR1 and CDR2 sequences are SEHNR and FQNEAQ (reference sequence). Trimming at V came to 4 bases and at J to 0 bases, leaving 9 bases not matched to a gene. The CDR3 is 18 amino acids. The variable domain in full, completed from reference TRBV7-9 and TRBJ2-3, reads DTGVSQNPRHKITKRGQNVTFRCDPISEHNRLYWYRQTLGQGPEFLTYFQNEAQLEKSRLLSDRFSAERPKGSFSTLEIQRTEQGDSAMYLCASSSGQGAKRSTDTQYFGPGTRLTVL.

The gene calls are TRBV19 and TRBJ1-5, with 7 nucleotides matching TRBD1. Germline lookup yields CDR1 LNHDA and CDR2 SQIVND (reference sequence). V trimming: 6 bases; J trimming: 1 base; junction bases outside the gene matches: 6. This CDR3 comprises 15 residues. The CDR3 DNA follows: TGTGCCAGTAGCATGACAGGGTCGAGCAATCAGCCCCAGCATTTT. Encoded protein: CASSMTGSSNQPQHF.

Ten or more counts support this clonotype. This chain uses TRBV7-8 with TRBJ2-4; TRBD1 matches at 7 bases. V lost 5 bases, J lost 0 bases, and 7 bases stayed unmatched. The CDR3 spans 16 residues. Looked up from germline, CDR1 is SGHVS and CDR2 is FQNEAQ. The CDR3 sequence is CASSMRQGKAKNIQYF. In nucleotides, the CDR3 is TGTGCCAGCAGCATGAGACAGGGCAAAGCCAAAAACATTCAGTACTTC.

The CDR3 bases are TGCGCCAGCAGCCAAGTAGGTGGGACAGACTATGGCTACACCTTC. It translates to CASSQVGGTDYGYTF. J is TRBJ1-2 and V is TRBV4-1; TRBD1 matches at 7 bases. Germline trimming cut 1 base from V and 3 bases from J; bases unmatched to any gene: 5. The CDR3 extends over 15 amino acids. Germline CDR1 MGHRA, CDR2 YSYEKL.

The chain recombines TRBV12-3 or TRBV12-4 with TRBJ2-7; D is unresolved. This CDR3 spans 12 amino acids. V was clipped by 6 bases and J by 2 bases, with 8 bases between them. CDR3 sequence: CASSPAPYEQYF. The CDR3 DNA reads TGTGCCAGCAGCCCCGCCCCCTACGAGCAGTACTTC.

In its sample, this clonotype was seen a few times. The V call is TRBV7-3, the J call TRBJ2-1; TRBD2 might be the D (7 bases). The CDR3 covers 14 residues. Trimming removed 5 bases at V and 9 bases at J, with 17 bases between. The germline gives CDR1 SGHTA, CDR2 FQGTGA. CDR3 sequence: CASSLRGGDGEQFF. CDR3 DNA sequence: TGTGCCAGCAGCCTAAGGGGGGGGGACGGTGAGCAGTTCTTC.

This rearrangement joins TRBV29-1 to TRBJ2-2; 8 nucleotides agree with TRBD1. J lost 3 bases, V lost 6 bases, and 3 bases had no gene match. CDR3 length: 13 amino acids. Germline loops: CDR1 SQVTM, CDR2 ANQGSEA. CDR3 amino acids: CSVATGDTGELFF. The CDR3 nucleotides are TGCAGCGTGGCGACAGGGGACACCGGGGAGCTGTTTTTT.

The chain is built from TRBV2 and TRBJ2-1, with D possibly TRBD1 on 8 matching bases. Per germline, CDR1 SNHLY and CDR2 FYNNEI. CDR3 length: 17 residues. V lost 7 bases and J lost 2, with 21 bases in between. The CDR3, as DNA: TGTGCCAGCATTGCACTACAGGGGGGGCGGACCTACAATGAGCAGTTCTTC. This translates into CASIALQGGRTYNEQFF.

This clonotype was recorded only once. At one boundary the junction diverges from the germline segment, which might be a read error. This rearrangement joins TRBV4-1 to TRBJ1-5; tentatively, D is TRBD1 (6 bases). The germline gives CDR1 MGHRA, CDR2 YSYEKL. The CDR3 length is 15 residues. CDR3: CVSSRTQGSNQPQHF. The CDR3 DNA reads as TGCGTCAGCAGCCGGACACAGGGTAGCAATCAGCCCCAGCATTTT.

The chain combines TRBV12-3 or TRBV12-4 with TRBJ1-2; D is undetermined. This CDR3 is 14 amino acids long. The V end lost 6 bases, the J end lost 4 bases, and 15 bases lay between the germline ends. For the CDR3, the DNA is TGTGCCAGCAGCCTTTCAGTCGGGGTCTATGGCTACACCTTC. Translated, it gives CASSLSVGVYGYTF.

This clonotype was seen a handful of times. V and J are TRBV7-9 and TRBJ2-4; D gene uncertain. Trimming left V 7 bases short and J 1 base short, with 17 bases between. The CDR3 sequence is 16 residues long. CDR1 and CDR2 (germline): SEHNR, FQNEAQ (reference sequence). This CDR3 is CASTSGPKKAKNIQYF. CDR3 DNA sequence: TGTGCCAGCACCTCCGGGCCAAAGAAGGCCAAAAACATTCAGTACTTC. The full variable domain, its missing parts supplied by reference TRBV7-9 and TRBJ2-4, is DTGVSQNPRHKITKRGQNVTFRCDPISEHNRLYWYRQTLGQGPEFLTYFQNEAQLEKSRLLSDRFSAERPKGSFSTLEIQRTEQGDSAMYLCASTSGPKKAKNIQYFGAGTRLSVL.